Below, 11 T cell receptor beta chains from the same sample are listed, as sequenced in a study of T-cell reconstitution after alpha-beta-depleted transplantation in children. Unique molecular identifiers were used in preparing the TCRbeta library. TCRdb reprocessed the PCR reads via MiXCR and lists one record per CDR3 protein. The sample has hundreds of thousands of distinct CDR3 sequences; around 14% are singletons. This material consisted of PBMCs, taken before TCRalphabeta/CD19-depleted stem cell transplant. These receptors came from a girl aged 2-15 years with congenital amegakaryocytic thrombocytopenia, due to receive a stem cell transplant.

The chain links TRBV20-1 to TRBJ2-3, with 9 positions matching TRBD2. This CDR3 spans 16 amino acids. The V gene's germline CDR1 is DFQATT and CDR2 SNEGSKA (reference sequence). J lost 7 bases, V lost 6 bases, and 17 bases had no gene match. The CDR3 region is CSAPQGSGRSAHTQYF. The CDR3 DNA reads TGCAGTGCGCCCCAAGGTAGCGGGAGATCAGCACATACGCAGTATTTT.

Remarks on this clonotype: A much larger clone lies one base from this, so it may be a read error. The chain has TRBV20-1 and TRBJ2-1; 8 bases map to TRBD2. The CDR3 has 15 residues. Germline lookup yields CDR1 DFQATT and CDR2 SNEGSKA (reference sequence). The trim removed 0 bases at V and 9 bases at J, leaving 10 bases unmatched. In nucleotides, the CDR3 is TGCAGTGCTAGAGATTCGGGACTAGAAACAACTGAGCAGTTCTTC. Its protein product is CSARDSGLETTEQFF.

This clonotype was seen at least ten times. CDR3 region: CASSLSGRAGGELFF. DNA for the CDR3: TGTGCCAGCAGTTTGAGCGGGAGGGCCGGCGGGGAGCTGTTTTTT. The chain combines TRBV12-3 or TRBV12-4 with TRBJ2-2, with 10 nucleotides matching TRBD2. The CDR3 contains 15 residues. V lost 3 bases, J lost 7 bases, and 5 bases stayed unmatched.

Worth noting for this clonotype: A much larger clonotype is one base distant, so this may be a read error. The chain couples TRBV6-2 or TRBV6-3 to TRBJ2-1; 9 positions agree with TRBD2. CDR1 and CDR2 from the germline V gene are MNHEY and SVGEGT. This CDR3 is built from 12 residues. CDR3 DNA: TGTGCTGCGGGGGGGTTCTGCAATGAGCAGTTCTTC. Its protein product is CAAGGFCNEQFF.

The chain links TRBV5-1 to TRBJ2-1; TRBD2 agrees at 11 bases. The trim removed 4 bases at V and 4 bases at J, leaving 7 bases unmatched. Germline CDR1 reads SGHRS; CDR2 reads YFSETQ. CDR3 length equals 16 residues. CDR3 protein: CASSTPTSGSYNEQFF. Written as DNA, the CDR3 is TGCGCCAGCAGCACCCCCACTAGCGGGAGTTACAATGAGCAGTTCTTC.

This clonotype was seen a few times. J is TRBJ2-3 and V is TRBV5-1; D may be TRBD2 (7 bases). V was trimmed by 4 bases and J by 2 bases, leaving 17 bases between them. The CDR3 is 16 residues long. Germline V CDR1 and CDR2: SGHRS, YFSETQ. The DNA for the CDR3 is TGCGCCAGCAGCACCGGGACTCGGGGGGCCACAGATACGCAGTATTTT. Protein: CASSTGTRGATDTQYF.

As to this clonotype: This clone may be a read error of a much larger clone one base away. The CDR3 sequence is CSVSGGPGYGYPF. CDR3 sequence (DNA): TGCAGTGTCTCTGGGGGGCCGGGCTATGGCTACCCCTTC. The chain has TRBV20-1 and TRBJ1-2; weak D call: TRBD1 (6 bases). CDR3 length equals 13 residues. Germline loops: CDR1 DFQATT, CDR2 SNEGSKA (reference sequence).

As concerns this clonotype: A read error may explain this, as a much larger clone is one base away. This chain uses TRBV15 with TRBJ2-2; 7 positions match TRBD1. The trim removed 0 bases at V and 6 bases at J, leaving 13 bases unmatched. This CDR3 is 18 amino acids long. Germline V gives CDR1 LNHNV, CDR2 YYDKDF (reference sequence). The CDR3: CATSRDYAGTAVSGELFF. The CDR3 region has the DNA TGTGCCACCAGCAGAGACTACGCCGGGACAGCGGTTTCCGGGGAGCTGTTTTTT.

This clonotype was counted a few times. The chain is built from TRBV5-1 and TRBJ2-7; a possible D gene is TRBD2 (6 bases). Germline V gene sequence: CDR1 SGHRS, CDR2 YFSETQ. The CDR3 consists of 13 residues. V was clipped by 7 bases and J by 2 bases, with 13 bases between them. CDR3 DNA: TGCGCCAGCCAGGCGGGAATAACCTACGAGCAGTACTTC. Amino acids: CASQAGITYEQYF.

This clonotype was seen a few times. The CDR3, as DNA: TGCAGTGCCCCAAGCGGGAGGGCTGATATAAGCTCCTACAATGAGCAGTTCTTC. This codes for CSAPSGRADISSYNEQFF. The V call is TRBV20-1, the J call TRBJ2-1; 10 nucleotides match TRBD2. V lost 6 bases, J lost 0 bases, and 14 bases stayed unmatched. The CDR3 length is 18 residues. From germline, CDR1 is DFQATT and CDR2 SNEGSKA (reference sequence).

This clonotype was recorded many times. This chain's CDR3 is CASSFYRANTGELFF. The DNA for the CDR3 is TGTGCCAGCAGCTTCTACAGGGCGAACACCGGGGAGCTGTTTTTT. The V and J genes are TRBV5-6 and TRBJ2-2; D possibly corresponds to TRBD1 (6 bases). Germline lookup yields CDR1 SGHDT and CDR2 YYEEEE. The CDR3 is made up of 15 amino acids. Deletions cut 2 bases from V and 0 bases from J, with 8 bases between.